This TCR beta chain stems from a study of technical replicates of blood from a few donors. The CDR3 has 15 amino acids. V was pared by 0 bases and J by 6 bases, with 14 bases between. The germline CDR1 and CDR2 sequences are LGHNA and YSLEER. Libraries were prepared by immunoSEQ multiplex PCR; TCRdb keeps only in-frame clonotypes and omits some of them. Of 65,000 to 80,000 clones listed, 85% to 95% are singletons. This TCR derives from a human donor in good health. The sequencing input was T cells isolated from PBMCs. V gene TRBV4-3 combines with J gene TRBJ1-1, with D possibly TRBD1 on 5 matching bases. The CDR3: CASSQERGRFAEAFF. DNA for the CDR3: TGCGCCAGCAGCCAAGAAAGGGGTAGGTTCGCTGAAGCTTTCTTT.